This T cell receptor (beta chain) comes out of a study of identical twins (dated by TCRdb to the mid-2010s). About the full investigation: TCR alpha and beta repertoires from monozygotic twins, unrelated adults of various ages and cord blood were deep-sequenced to test whether fetal clonotypes persist. Replicate twin experiments were performed at different times using different library preparation protocols to rule out contamination.

The library relied on 5' RACE. Sequenced using an Illumina HiSeq 2000. A universal primer binding site was introduced by template switching, and a unique molecular identifier was present in the final cDNA, enabling accurate counting of TCR cDNA molecules. Specific primers in the conserved constant-segment region were used to synthesize first-strand cDNA for TCR alpha and beta chains. To control for contamination, every cDNA library carried two barcodes: a SMART-Mk sample barcode plus Illumina barcodes. TruSeq adapter sequences along with Illumina sample barcodes were introduced in two successive PCR steps. The Illumina HiSeq platform was used with custom primers to sequence TCR alpha and beta cDNA libraries. The authors' analysis ran thus. MiGEC processed the raw reads to extract unique molecular identifiers, while MiXCR was used to determine the CDR3 positions. For each individual, recombination models were inferred using an EM algorithm with the repgenHMM and IGoR tools. Shared clonotypes were analyzed with the tcR package in R, and sharing was normalized by the product of cloneset sizes. To study raw recombination without the effects of thymic and clonal selection, out-of-frame nonproductive sequences were analyzed. TCRdb reanalyzed the raw reads on its own, using fastp at Q25 for trimming and MiXCR for clone calling, and kept in-frame beta chains. Entries are consolidated by CDR3 protein sequence, retaining the most common genes and DNA. The V and J calls and clone size are TCRdb's, not the authors'. The sample table lists 600,000 to 700,000 distinct CDR3 sequences, 21% of them with a count of one. 4.3% of the sample lies in the top ten.

This clonotype was seen a few times. It has no known antigen specificity. Qualities for individual bases were not recorded, and no much larger clone is one base off. CDR3 length: 15 amino acids, cysteine to phenylalanine. Of the read, only the CDR3 DNA is kept; its 45 bases are in frame from base 1. The germline V gene sets CDR1 to SNHLY and CDR2 to FYNNEI. V and J are trimmed by 6 bases and 8 bases, and the gene matches miss 9 bases of the junction. Points the paper makes about the study in general: Zero-insertion analyses could be partly confounded by invariant T cells such as MAIT and iNKT, though diverse VJ usage argued against such confounding for most clonotypes. Abundant cord blood beta clonotypes carried fewer insertions; young adult naive repertoires showed a weaker similar trend, while memory repertoires showed none. Compared with coincidental sharing between unrelated individuals, out-of-frame TCR alpha sequences shared between twins showed an excess of sequences with low generation probability. Recombination models systematically underestimated out-of-frame TCR alpha sharing in monozygotic twins but agreed with sharing between unrelated individuals. In beta out-of-frame sequences, excess twin sharing was weaker, because having fewer shared sequences lowered the signal-to-noise ratio. Because the same donors could not be followed over many years, conclusions were based on cross-sectional statistical analysis.

All donors were healthy Caucasians. The twin cohort consisted of three pairs of female monozygotic twins, all aged roughly 18 to 29 years. The RNA used for TCR libraries was isolated from peripheral blood mononuclear cells. The sample was also reused in another study, on T cells expressing NK-cell markers. According to the second study: Three sorted T-cell subsets (CD3+CD56+NKG2C+, CD3+CD56+NKG2C- and CD3+CD56-NKG2C+) from several donors had their TCR beta-chain repertoires profiled. Of the eight sequenced donors, seven were found to be HCMV-seropositive and one was found to be HCMV-seronegative. In several experiments an anti-gammadeltaTCR antibody was added to restrict sorting to alphabetaTCR-expressing T cells. In six donors, the dominant CD3+CD56+NKG2C+ clonotypes ranked among the top 10 CD8+ clonotypes, making up roughly 1.0-8% of CD8+ T cells. Those dominant clonotypes were again the most abundant among CD3+CD56-NKG2C+ cells in a few donors, at about 25-65%. Whether the expanded NKG2C-expressing T cell clones were specific for HCMV antigens was left unclear. The study sequenced eight donors, all healthy volunteers chosen at random: three men and five women. HCMV serostatus was determined by detecting HCMV-specific IgG in serum with a commercial ELISA kit. Bulk peripheral blood T-cell repertoires were additionally sequenced from unsorted PBMC for over five donors. MIGEC was used to demultiplex reads and group the reads by UMI, and MiTCR was used to assemble and quantify clonotypes. To remove erroneous sequences, TCR cDNA sequences were retained only when supported by two or more reads. The tcR package was used for downstream repertoire analysis, with clonotypes matched between fractions based on CDR3 nucleotide sequence plus V segment. Antigen specificity was annotated against VDJdb with VDJmatch, allowing one amino acid substitution in CDR3.

The sequence links TRBV2 to TRBJ2-1, with 11 middle bases fitting TRBD1. This TCR was sampled from a woman aged 18-30 years in good health. Sequenced: PBMCs. The DNA is as follows: TGTGCCAGCAGCAAGGACAGGGGGCGCTTGGATGAGCAGTTCTTC. Its protein is CASSKDRGRLDEQFF.